Listed here is a single T cell receptor beta chain. This entry is derived from a study of blood T cell repertoires in COVID-19. About the research overall: The samples span acute and convalescent COVID-19 from the United States, Italy and Spain.

Clones were sequenced by immunoSEQ multiplex PCR, and TCRdb holds only the in-frame ones, with some missing. Counted here are roughly 120,000 clones, 65% to 85% occurring once; the ten biggest clones make up under 2.5%. The ends lost 6 bases at V and 5 bases at J; junction bases unmatched: 0. The CDR3 has 13 amino acids. Source material: peripheral blood. The clonotype was recovered from a man in his 70s with acute or convalescent COVID-19. The rearrangement links TRBV12-3 or TRBV12-4 to TRBJ2-2, with TRBD1 matching over 10 bases. The CDR3 reads CASRGQGTGELFF. The CDR3 DNA is TGTGCCAGCAGGGGACAGGGGACCGGGGAGCTGTTTTTT.